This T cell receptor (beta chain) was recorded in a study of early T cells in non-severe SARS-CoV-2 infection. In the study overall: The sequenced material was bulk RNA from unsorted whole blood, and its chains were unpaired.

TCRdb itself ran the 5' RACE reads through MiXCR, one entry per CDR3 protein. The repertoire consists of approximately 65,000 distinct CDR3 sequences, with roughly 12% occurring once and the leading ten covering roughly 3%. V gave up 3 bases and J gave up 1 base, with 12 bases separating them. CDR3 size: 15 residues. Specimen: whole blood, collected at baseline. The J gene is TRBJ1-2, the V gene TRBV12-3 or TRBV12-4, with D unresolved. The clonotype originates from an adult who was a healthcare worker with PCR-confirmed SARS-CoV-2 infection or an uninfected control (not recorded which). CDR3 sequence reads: CASSFKSVLNYGYTF. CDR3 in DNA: TGTGCCAGCAGTTTTAAGTCAGTGCTTAACTATGGCTACACCTTC.